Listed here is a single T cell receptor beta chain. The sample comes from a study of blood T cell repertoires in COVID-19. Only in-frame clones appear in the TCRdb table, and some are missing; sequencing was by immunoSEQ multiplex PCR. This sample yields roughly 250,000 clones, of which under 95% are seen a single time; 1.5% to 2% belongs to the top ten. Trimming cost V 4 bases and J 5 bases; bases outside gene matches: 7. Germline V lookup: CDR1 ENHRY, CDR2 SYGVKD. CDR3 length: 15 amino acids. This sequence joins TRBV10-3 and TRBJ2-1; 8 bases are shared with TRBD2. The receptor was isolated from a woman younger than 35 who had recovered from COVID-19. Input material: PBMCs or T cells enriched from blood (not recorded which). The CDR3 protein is CAISAGAGEDNEQFF. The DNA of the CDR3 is TGTGCCATCAGTGCGGGAGCGGGGGAGGACAATGAGCAGTTCTTC.